What follows are 20 T cell receptor beta chains derived from one specimen sequenced in a study of beta chain features in type 1 diabetes. Expressed TCRB transcripts were sequenced, since all the RNA that had been isolated was reverse transcribed. Measured with immunoSEQ multiplex PCR; TCRdb has only the in-frame clones, and not every one. The sample shows about 140,000 clones, around a tenth of them seen only once. Material: central memory CD4+ T cells from blood. The origin of the receptors is a woman between 40 and 50 years old in good health.

The V call is TRBV7-2, the J call TRBJ2-2, with TRBD1 identical over 7 bases. Germline V CDR1 and CDR2: SGHTA, FQGNSA. This CDR3 spans 12 amino acids. V trimming: 7 bases; J trimming: 9 bases; junction bases outside the gene matches: 5. The CDR3 nucleotides read TGTGCCAGCATCCAGGGGGTGCGGGAGCTGTTTTTT. Its translation: CASIQGVRELFF. The full variable domain, with the rest looked up from reference TRBV7-2 and TRBJ2-2, is GAGVSQSPSNKVTEKGKDVELRCDPISGHTALYWYRQSLGQGLEFLIYFQGNSAPDKSGLPSDRFSAERTGGSVSTLTIQRTQQEDSAVYLCASIQGVRELFFGEGSRLTVL.

This clone was found a few times. The chain carries TRBV28 and TRBJ2-7; TRBD1 agrees at 9 bases. The J segment lost 1 base and the V segment lost 7 bases, leaving 5 bases of the junction unmatched. Germline V gives CDR1 MDHEN, CDR2 SYDVKM. CDR3 length: 14 residues. CDR3 DNA sequence: TGTGCCAGCATCTCAGGGACAGGGTCCTACGAGCAGTACTTC. Its protein is CASISGTGSYEQYF.

V usage is TRBV5-1 and J usage is TRBJ2-1, with 12 bases aligning to TRBD2. V lost 7 bases and J lost 6; bases outside the gene matches: 2. The CDR3 is made up of 13 amino acids. Germline CDR1 SGHRS, CDR2 YFSETQ. CDR3 coding DNA: TGCGCCAGCCGGACTAGCGGGGCCAATGAGCAGTTCTTC. Its protein is CASRTSGANEQFF.

In this sample, this clone turned up a few times. The chain is built from TRBV2 and TRBJ1-2, with 7 bases identical to TRBD1. The CDR3 is 15 amino acids. Per germline, CDR1 SNHLY and CDR2 FYNNEI. V was clipped by 2 bases and J by 5 bases; unmatched bases: 8. Here the CDR3 reads CASSERAGRGYGYTF. In DNA form, the CDR3 reads TGTGCCAGCAGTGAAAGGGCCGGCAGGGGGTATGGCTACACCTTC.

The rearrangement joins TRBV6-5 to TRBJ2-1; possible D gene TRBD1, 7 bases. CDR3 length: 15 residues. The V end lost 0 bases, the J end lost 6 bases, and 12 bases lay between the germline ends. The germline CDR1 and CDR2 sequences are MNHEY and SVGAGI. The CDR3 region has the DNA TGTGCCAGCAGTTACTCGTCCCAGGGGGGCAATGAGCAGTTCTTC. This gives the protein CASSYSSQGGNEQFF.

This clone was recorded a few times. The V call is TRBV6-5, the J call TRBJ2-5, with D possibly being TRBD2 (7 bases). Between the trimmed V and J ends, which lost 2 bases and 5 bases, there was a span of 15 bases. From germline, CDR1 is MNHEY and CDR2 SVGAGI. CDR3 size: 15 residues. The CDR3 spells CASSYAGALPETQYF. The DNA for the CDR3 is TGTGCCAGCAGTTACGCGGGGGCCCTCCCGGAGACCCAGTACTTC.

This clone was recorded a few times. Other DNA sequences in the same sample also yield this CDR3. The J gene is TRBJ1-2, the V gene TRBV18; 8 bases fit TRBD1. In germline, CDR1 is KGHSH, CDR2 LQKENI. With 3 bases clipped from V and 3 bases from J, the junction kept 0 bases outside the gene matches. The CDR3 extends over 13 amino acids. The CDR3 loop is CASSPDRDYGYTF. For the CDR3, the DNA is TGTGCCAGCTCACCGGACAGGGACTATGGCTACACCTTC. The full variable domain, its missing parts supplied by reference TRBV18 and TRBJ1-2, is NAGVMQNPRHLVRRRGQEARLRCSPMKGHSHVYWYRQLPEEGLKFMVYLQKENIIDESGMPKERFSAEFPKEGPSILRIQQVVRGDSAAYFCASSPDRDYGYTFGSGTRLTVV.

There are many counts of this clone. The CDR3 bases are TGTGCCATCAGTGAGTCGTCAGGGGTTCAGCCCCAGCATTTT. Protein: CAISESSGVQPQHF. The chain employs TRBV10-3 and TRBJ1-5; D might be TRBD1 (6 bases). Germline CDR1 reads ENHRY; CDR2 reads SYGVKD. There are 14 residues in the CDR3. Trimming shortened V by 0 bases and J by 6 bases, and 9 bases separated the two germline ends.

This clone was observed many times. The chain joins TRBV10-1 to TRBJ1-1; no clear D gene. This CDR3 comprises 14 residues. Germline CDR1 is WNHNN and CDR2 is SYGVQD (reference sequence). Deletions cut 2 bases from V and 3 bases from J, with 10 bases between. The CDR3 bases are TGCGCCAGCAGTGAGGCGAACGGGTACACTGAAGCTTTCTTT. Protein sequence: CASSEANGYTEAFF.

This sequence joins TRBV6-6 and TRBJ1-1; the D gene is possibly TRBD1 (6 bases). Between the trimmed V and J ends, which lost 2 bases and 8 bases, there was a span of 18 bases. The germline V gene has CDR1 MNHNY and CDR2 SVGAGI (reference sequence). This CDR3 contains 15 residues. As DNA, the CDR3 is TGTGCCAGCAGTTACCTCCGACAGGCGGGGGGAGAAGCTTTCTTT. Translated, it gives CASSYLRQAGGEAFF.

J is TRBJ2-3 and V is TRBV2; TRBD2 aligns across 7 bases. With 6 bases clipped from V and 3 bases from J, the junction kept 9 bases outside the gene matches. Germline V gene lookup returns CDR1 SNHLY and CDR2 FYNNEI. CDR3 length: 15 amino acids. DNA for the CDR3: TGTGCCAGCAGGGTAAGCGGGGAGGTGACAGATACGCAGTATTTT. It translates to CASRVSGEVTDTQYF.

The V and J genes are TRBV6-6 and TRBJ1-2; 7 bases are a match to TRBD1. V shed 5 bases, J shed 8 bases, and the junction held 14 bases outside the gene matches. The CDR3 length is 15 residues. The germline V gene encodes CDR1 MNHNY and CDR2 SVGAGI (reference sequence). CDR3 amino acids: CASSAVQGSPKGYTF. CDR3 nucleotide sequence: TGTGCCAGCAGTGCGGTACAGGGGTCTCCGAAGGGCTACACCTTC.

This clone was seen more than once but under ten times. The chain combines TRBV6-5 with TRBJ2-1, with a tentative D call TRBD2 (5 bases). The germline V gene encodes CDR1 MNHEY and CDR2 SVGAGI. This CDR3 comprises 15 residues. The V gene lost 0 bases and the J gene lost 6 bases, with 12 bases spanning the gap. CDR3 protein: CASSYSRGSSNEQFF. Written as DNA, the CDR3 is TGTGCCAGCAGTTACTCACGCGGGTCGAGCAATGAGCAGTTCTTC.

Only a few counts were recorded for this clone. The chain is built from TRBV14 and TRBJ2-3; possibly TRBD2 for D (6 bases). Trimming cost V 1 base and J 2 bases, with 13 bases left between them. The CDR3 is made up of 16 amino acids. Germline V gene data show CDR1 as SGHDN and CDR2 as FVKESK. The CDR3 loop is CASSQGLGRSTDTQYF. CDR3 coding DNA: TGTGCCAGCAGCCAAGGACTAGGAAGGTCCACAGATACGCAGTATTTT.

The rearrangement joins TRBV2 to TRBJ1-4; 7 nucleotides align to TRBD1. The J segment lost 5 bases and the V segment lost 10 bases, leaving 4 bases of the junction unmatched. CDR1 is SNHLY and CDR2 is FYNNEI in the germline V gene. This CDR3 has 12 residues. The CDR3 DNA is TGTGCCAAGGGACAGACCAATGAAAAACTGTTTTTT. This codes for CAKGQTNEKLFF.

V gene TRBV6-1 combines with J gene TRBJ1-2, with a possible D match to TRBD1 (5 bases). V was shortened by 7 bases and J by 3 bases, with 9 bases between the two germline ends. CDR3 length equals 12 residues. Germline V lookup: CDR1 MNHNS, CDR2 SASEGT. CDR3 coding DNA: TGTGCCAGCACCCAGGGTGACTATGGCTACACCTTC. Translated, it gives CASTQGDYGYTF.

This clone was seen many times. This sequence joins TRBV19 and TRBJ2-7; 11 nucleotides line up with TRBD2. The germline gives CDR1 LNHDA, CDR2 SQIVND (reference sequence). This CDR3 has 16 amino acids. With 5 bases clipped from V and 0 bases from J, the junction kept 6 bases outside the gene matches. CDR3 DNA sequence: TGTGCCAGTAGTTTCCGACTAGCGGGGAGCTCCTACGAGCAGTACTTC. Translation gives CASSFRLAGSSYEQYF.

V is TRBV9 and J is TRBJ2-1; 7 positions agree with TRBD2. The CDR3 loop spans 15 amino acids. V shed 6 bases, J shed 8 bases, and the junction held 14 bases outside the gene matches. The germline V gene has CDR1 SGDLS and CDR2 YYNGEE. CDR3 region: CASNRVGRGSDEQFF. The CDR3 DNA is TGTGCCAGCAATCGAGTCGGGCGGGGGAGCGATGAGCAGTTCTTC.

This clone was observed a few times. This chain uses TRBV18 with TRBJ1-2, with 8 bases aligning to TRBD1. Trimming removed 3 bases from V and 4 bases from J; junction bases left unmatched: 4. Germline CDR1 is KGHSH and CDR2 is LQKENI. The CDR3 runs to 14 residues. CDR3 DNA: TGTGCCAGCTCACCCTCGACAGGGGTCTATGGCTACACCTTC. Its protein is CASSPSTGVYGYTF.

The chain is built from TRBV10-3 and TRBJ1-5, with 10 bases that match TRBD1. Unmatched junction bases numbered 4, after V lost 4 bases and J lost 4 bases. The germline V gene has CDR1 ENHRY and CDR2 SYGVKD. The CDR3 loop spans 15 amino acids. The CDR3 DNA reads TGTGCCATCAGTGGGACAGGGGGTCCTAATCAGCCCCAGCATTTT. It yields the protein CAISGTGGPNQPQHF.